This T cell receptor (beta chain) was captured in a study of control samples from healthy donors and cancer patients. Germline V gene lookup returns CDR1 MDHEN and CDR2 SYDVKM. CDR3 length equals 13 residues. The trim removed 5 bases at V and 5 bases at J, leaving 5 bases unmatched. Repertoires were generated with immunoSEQ multiplex PCR, while TCRdb's copy carries only in-frame clones and drops some. Of 100,000 to 150,000 clones listed, roughly 92% are singletons. The sequence was obtained from a man younger than 35 in good health. This chain uses TRBV28 with TRBJ1-2; TRBD1 agrees at 7 bases. The sample comprised blood. CDR3: CASSGTAPYGYTF. The CDR3 nucleotides read TGTGCCAGCAGTGGGACAGCCCCATATGGCTACACCTTC.